Presented here are 12 T cell receptor beta chains from one specimen sequenced in a study of blood T cell repertoires in COVID-19. Clones were read by immunoSEQ multiplex PCR, and TCRdb kept only the in-frame ones, dropping some. The repertoire includes 90,000 to 140,000 clones, 81% of them detected once, and roughly 37% sits in the top ten. Specimen: peripheral blood. All receptors come from an elderly man with acute or convalescent COVID-19.

The chain has TRBV6-4 and TRBJ2-3; 9 positions match TRBD2. Trimming at V came to 4 bases and at J to 5 bases, leaving 4 bases not matched to a gene. This CDR3 spans 14 amino acids. CDR1 and CDR2 (germline): MRHNA, SNTAGT. The DNA for the CDR3 is TGTGCCAGCAGTGGCGGGAGGGCCGTAGATACGCAGTATTTT. Protein: CASSGGRAVDTQYF.

The chain uses TRBV19 and TRBJ1-2; D is undetermined. V was trimmed by 0 bases and J by 5 bases, leaving 10 bases between them. The CDR3 covers 14 residues. CDR1 is LNHDA and CDR2 is SQIVND in the germline V gene (reference sequence). CDR3: CASSIELLRYGYTF. CDR3 in DNA: TGTGCCAGTAGTATAGAGCTACTGAGATATGGCTACACCTTC.

This clone was seen more than once but under ten times. The V gene is TRBV19, the J gene TRBJ2-2; the match to TRBD1 covers 7 bases. The J segment lost 13 bases and the V segment lost 4 bases, leaving 12 bases of the junction unmatched. Germline assignment: CDR1 LNHDA and CDR2 SQIVND (reference sequence). This CDR3 has 14 amino acids. The CDR3 DNA follows: TGTGCCAGTAGTAACCCCGACAGGGCCGGGCGGCTGTTTTTT. Protein: CASSNPDRAGRLFF.

Here the CDR3 DNA reads TGTGCCAGCAGGGTTCAGGGGGTAGGCACTGAAGCTTTCTTT. It translates to CASRVQGVGTEAFF. V and J are TRBV2 and TRBJ1-1; 7 bases are a match to TRBD1. Germline V gene sequence: CDR1 SNHLY, CDR2 FYNNEI. The CDR3 has 14 amino acids. Losses at the gene ends were 6 bases for V and 4 bases for J; bases not matched to a gene: 8. Full variable domain (remainder filled in from reference TRBV2 and TRBJ1-1): EPEVTQTPSHQVTQMGQEVILRCVPISNHLYFYWYRQILGQKVEFLVSFYNNEISEKSEIFDDQFSVERPDGSNFTLKIRSTKLEDSAMYFCASRVQGVGTEAFFGQGTRLTVV.

The chain uses TRBV10-3 and TRBJ2-1; D is ambiguous. Germline CDR1 ENHRY, CDR2 SYGVKD. The CDR3 totals 15 residues. The V end lost 2 bases, the J end lost 0 bases, and 8 bases lay between the germline ends. The CDR3 is CAISESQDSYNEQFF. CDR3 sequence (DNA): TGTGCCATCAGTGAGAGTCAGGACTCCTACAATGAGCAGTTCTTC.

The J gene is TRBJ1-2, the V gene TRBV15; no clear D. V lost 1 base, J lost 3 bases, and 6 bases lay in between. CDR1 is LNHNV and CDR2 is YYDKDF in the germline V gene (reference sequence). The CDR3 spans 13 residues. For the CDR3, the DNA is TGTGCCACCAGCAGAGCTTTAGACTATGGCTACACCTTC. It encodes CATSRALDYGYTF. Based on the CDR3 plus reference TRBV15 and TRBJ1-2, the full variable domain is DAMVIQNPRYQVTQFGKPVTLSCSQTLNHNVMYWYQQKSSQAPKLLFHYYDKDFNNEADTPDNFQSRRPNTSFCFLDIRSPGLGDTAMYLCATSRALDYGYTFGSGTRLTVV.

This rearrangement joins TRBV3-1 (or the pseudogene TRBV3-2) to TRBJ1-5; D unresolved. The CDR3 covers 18 residues. CDR1 is LGHDT and CDR2 is YNNKEL in the germline V gene (reference sequence). Trimming took off 1 base at V and 2 bases at J, with 18 bases between the two ends. The CDR3 reads CASSQGSRRGKGNQPQHF. Here the CDR3 DNA reads TGTGCCAGCAGCCAAGGGTCTCGTCGGGGAAAGGGCAATCAGCCCCAGCATTTT.

This chain joins TRBV19 and TRBJ2-5; the D gene is possibly TRBD1 (6 bases). V was pared by 4 bases and J by 2 bases, with 11 bases between. Germline values: CDR1 LNHDA, CDR2 SQIVND (reference sequence). This CDR3 has 14 amino acids. The CDR3 DNA reads TGTGCCAGTAGTAACCGGGACATTCAAGAGACCCAGTACTTC. Amino acids: CASSNRDIQETQYF.

V gene TRBV30 combines with J gene TRBJ2-1, with 9 bases fitting TRBD1. The CDR3 runs 15 residues. The trim removed 4 bases at V and 8 bases at J, leaving 12 bases unmatched. Germline CDR1 GTSNPN, CDR2 SVGIG (reference sequence). CDR3 in amino acids: CAWTLVGTGIDEQFF. DNA for the CDR3: TGTGCCTGGACCCTAGTCGGGACAGGGATCGATGAGCAGTTCTTC.

The chain combines TRBV6-1 with TRBJ2-6; D is unresolved. CDR3 length: 13 amino acids. V gave up 3 bases and J gave up 3 bases, with 3 bases separating them. Germline V gene data show CDR1 as MNHNS and CDR2 as SASEGT. The CDR3, as DNA: TGTGCCAGCAGTGACAGTGGGGCCAACGTCCTGACTTTC. Its protein product is CASSDSGANVLTF.

The V call is TRBV7-9, the J call TRBJ1-2, with D possibly TRBD1 on 6 matching bases. CDR3 length equals 16 residues. CDR1 SEHNR and CDR2 FQNEAQ come from the germline V gene (reference sequence). Trimming left V 4 bases short and J 5 bases short, with 20 bases between. CDR3 in amino acids: CASSSRDNGGKYGYTF. DNA for the CDR3: TGTGCCAGCAGCTCTCGGGACAACGGTGGTAAATATGGCTACACCTTC.

This chain joins TRBV2 and TRBJ1-1, with TRBD1 as a possible D gene (6 bases). The CDR3 is 13 amino acids. V was cut by 10 bases and J by 1 base, with 13 bases left in between. In germline, CDR1 is SNHLY, CDR2 FYNNEI. The chain's CDR3 is CATSGTPNTEAFF. The CDR3 DNA follows: TGTGCCACCTCCGGGACACCGAACACTGAAGCTTTCTTT.